This T cell receptor beta chain emerged from a study of cytomegalovirus exposure and HLA in healthy donors. Study-wide results and caveats: The likely origin of a cluster of highly shared sequence variants was a sequencing artifact. Earlier findings revealed that most TCR beta V segments proved productive either about 87% or about 30% of the time. Reports described diagnosis of cytomegalovirus status by the classifier as highly specific and sensitive. Under in vitro conditions, three CMV-associated chains were confirmed as specific for CMV antigens.

Points on this clone: Its antigen is still unknown.

Germline CDR1 reads SQVTM; CDR2 reads ANQGSEA. Losses at the gene ends were 5 bases for V and 3 bases for J; bases not matched to a gene: 3. CDR3 length equals 13 residues. This PCR relied on a set of 60 Vbeta primers and 13 Jbeta primers. Here immunoSEQ multiplex PCR was the method, and the copy in TCRdb shows in-frame clones only, minus some. The sample includes about 100,000 clones, roughly four fifths of them seen just once. Sequencing was performed on PBMCs. The rearrangement joins TRBV29-1 to TRBJ1-5; 8 bases line up with TRBD1. This sequence originates from a man in his forties or fifties in good health and CMV-seronegative. The CDR3 is CSVQGAPNQPQHF. CDR3 nucleotides: TGCAGCGTTCAGGGGGCACCCAATCAGCCCCAGCATTTT.